The entry that follows covers one TCR beta chain sequence. No antigen is known for it. Additional DNA sequences in this sample encode the identical CDR3. This sample was taken from a study of shared clonotypes between healthy human individuals. As for the study in general: Participating donors consisted of two women and a few men aged 18 to 49. Study-wide results and caveats: The naive CD4 repertoires of a few donors were compared, and around 4.7% of clonotypes were shared. Compared with memory subsets, naive subsets generally had larger estimated richness.

Per the original data handling: For the immunoSEQ data, sequences were junction-only without quality scores, so filtering differed. Repertoires were generated with immunoSEQ multiplex PCR, while TCRdb's copy carries only in-frame clones and drops some. The DNA was the basis for D and trimming; V, J and clone size are from that table. The table has 2 million to 2.5 million clones, roughly 93% seen once; the top ten hold about 0.39%. Trimming removed 2 bases from V and 6 bases from J, with 5 bases in between. Germline CDR1 and CDR2: KGHSH and LQKENI. The length of the CDR3 is 12 residues. The sample consisted of naive CD4+ T cells from PBMCs. Subset defined: CD45RA+ positively selected. The chain employs TRBV18 and TRBJ1-5; maybe TRBD1 (5 bases). This clonotype originated in a man between 18 and 29 years old in good health. Some clones in this sample may be carry-over from other donors' samples. The CDR3 spells CASSPRGQPQHF. The CDR3 region has the DNA TGTGCCAGCTCACCAAGGGGTCAGCCCCAGCATTTT. Full variable domain (rest looked up from reference TRBV18 and TRBJ1-5): NAGVMQNPRHLVRRRGQEARLRCSPMKGHSHVYWYRQLPEEGLKFMVYLQKENIIDESGMPKERFSAEFPKEGPSILRIQQVVRGDSAAYFCASSPRGQPQHFGDGTRLSIL.